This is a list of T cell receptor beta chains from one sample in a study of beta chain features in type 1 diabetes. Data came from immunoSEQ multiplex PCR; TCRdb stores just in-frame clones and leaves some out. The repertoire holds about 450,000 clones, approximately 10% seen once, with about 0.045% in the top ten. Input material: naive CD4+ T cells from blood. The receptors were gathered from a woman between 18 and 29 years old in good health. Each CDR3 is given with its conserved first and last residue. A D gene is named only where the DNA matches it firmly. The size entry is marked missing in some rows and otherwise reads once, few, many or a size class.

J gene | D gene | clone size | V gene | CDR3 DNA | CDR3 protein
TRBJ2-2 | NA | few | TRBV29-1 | TGCAGCGTTGGACGAATCGACACCGGGGAGCTGTTTTTT | CSVGRIDTGELFF
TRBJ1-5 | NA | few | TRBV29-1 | TGCAGCGTTTCCAGAGATAGCAATCAGCCCCAGCATTTT | CSVSRDSNQPQHF
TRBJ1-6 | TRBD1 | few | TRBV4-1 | TGCGCCAGCAGCCAAGATGACAGGGGTGGGGCACCCCTCCACTTT | CASSQDDRGGAPLHF
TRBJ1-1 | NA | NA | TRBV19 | TGTGCCAGTACCCCACCAGGGTCGAACACTGAAGCTTTCTTT | CASTPPGSNTEAFF
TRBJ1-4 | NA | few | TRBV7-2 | TGTGCCAGCAGCTTAGGGGGGCCCGATGAAAAACTGTTTTTT | CASSLGGPDEKLFF
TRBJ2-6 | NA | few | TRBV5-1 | TGCGCCAGCAGCTTGGTGGCAGGGTCCTTCTCTGGGGCCAACGTCCTGACTTTC | CASSLVAGSFSGANVLTF
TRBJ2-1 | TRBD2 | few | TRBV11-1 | TGTGCCAGCAGCCCTACTAGCGGGATTGTGAATGAGCAGTTCTTC | CASSPTSGIVNEQFF
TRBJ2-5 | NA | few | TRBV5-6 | TGTGCCAGCAGCAAAAGAGAGACCCAGTACTTC | CASSKRETQYF
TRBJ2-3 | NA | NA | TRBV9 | TGTGCCAGCAGCCCCTGGGCAGATACGCAGTATTTT | CASSPWADTQYF
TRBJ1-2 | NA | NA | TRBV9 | TGTGCCAGCAGCGCTCGAGGGAAGTATGGCTACACCTTC | CASSARGKYGYTF
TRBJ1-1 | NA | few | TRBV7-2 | TGTGCCAGCAGCTTAGGTATGGTCGCCACTTCAGCTTTCTTT | CASSLGMVATSAFF
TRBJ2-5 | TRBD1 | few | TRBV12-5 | TGTGCTAGTGGCTCGAATAGGGGGCTGGGGGAGACCCAGTACTTC | CASGSNRGLGETQYF
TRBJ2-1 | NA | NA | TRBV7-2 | TGTGCCAGCAGCCCCCGGGGTAGACCCAATGAGCAGTTCTTC | CASSPRGRPNEQFF
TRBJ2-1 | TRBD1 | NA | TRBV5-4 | TGTGCCAGCAGTTCCGGGACAGGGACGTTCAATGAGCAGTTCTTC | CASSSGTGTFNEQFF
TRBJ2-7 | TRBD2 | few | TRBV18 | TGTGCCAGCTCACCAGGCGGGAGGGTCTCCTACGAGCAGTACTTC | CASSPGGRVSYEQYF
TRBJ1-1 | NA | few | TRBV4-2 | TGTGCCAGCAGCCAAGTAAGTGTGAACTCTGGGGCTGAAGCTTTCTTT | CASSQVSVNSGAEAFF
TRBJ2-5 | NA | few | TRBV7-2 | TGTGCCAGCAGCTTGGACTATCAAGAGACCCAGTACTTC | CASSLDYQETQYF
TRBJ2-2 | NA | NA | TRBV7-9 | TGTGCCAGCAGCTTACTACGGGGAGGTACCGGGGAGCTGTTTTTT | CASSLLRGGTGELFF
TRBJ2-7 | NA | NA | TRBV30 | TGTGCCTGGAGTGTAGGCCTCCGGGAGCAGTACTTC | CAWSVGLREQYF
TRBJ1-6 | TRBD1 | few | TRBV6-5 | TGTGCCAGCAGTTTTAGGACAGGGAATAATTCACCCCTCCACTTT | CASSFRTGNNSPLHF
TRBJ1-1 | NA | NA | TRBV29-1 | TGCAGCGTTGAAGGGACCGCTACCTTCGCGGCTGAAGCTTTCTTT | CSVEGTATFAAEAFF
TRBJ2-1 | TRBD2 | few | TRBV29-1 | TGCAGCGCAAGGACTAGCGGGAGTTTATCCTACAATGAGCAGTTCTTC | CSARTSGSLSYNEQFF
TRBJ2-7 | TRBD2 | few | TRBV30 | TGTGCCTGGAGTGTACTTCGGACTAGCGGGAACTCTCACGAGCAGTACTTC | CAWSVLRTSGNSHEQYF
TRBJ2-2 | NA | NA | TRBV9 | TGTGCCAGCAGCCATGAGAAGGGACGGACGTACACCGGGGAGCTGTTTTTT | CASSHEKGRTYTGELFF
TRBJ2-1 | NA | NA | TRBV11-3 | TGTGCCAGCAGCTTAACGGGTGAGCAGTTCTTC | CASSLTGEQFF
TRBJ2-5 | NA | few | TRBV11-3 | TGTGCCAGCAGCTTAGCGTCAGCGAGACAGACCCAGTACTTC | CASSLASARQTQYF
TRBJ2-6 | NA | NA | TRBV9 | TGTGCCAGCAGCTTGGCGTACTCTGGGGCCAACGTCCTGACTTTC | CASSLAYSGANVLTF
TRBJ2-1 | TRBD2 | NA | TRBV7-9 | TGTGCCAGCAGCTTAGGGAGCGGGAGGGACAATGAGCAGTTCTTC | CASSLGSGRDNEQFF
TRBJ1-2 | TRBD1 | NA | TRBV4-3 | TGCGCCAGCAGCCAAAAAGGCGGGACAGGACTCAACTATGGCTACACCTTC | CASSQKGGTGLNYGYTF
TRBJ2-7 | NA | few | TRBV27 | TGTGCCAGCACCCGGGGTGTCTCCTACGAGCAGTACTTC | CASTRGVSYEQYF
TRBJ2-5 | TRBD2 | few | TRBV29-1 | TGCAGCGTTGGCCGACTAGCGGGAGAGCAAGAGACCCAGTACTTC | CSVGRLAGEQETQYF
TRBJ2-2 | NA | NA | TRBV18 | TGTGCCAGCTCACCTCGCGGACAGCAGAACACCGGGGAGCTGTTTTTT | CASSPRGQQNTGELFF
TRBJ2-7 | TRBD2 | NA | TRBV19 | TGTGCCAGTATGGCCGGGACTAGCGGTTACGAGCAGTACTTC | CASMAGTSGYEQYF
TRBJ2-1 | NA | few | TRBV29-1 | TGCAGCGTTGTCGTGGCGGCCTACAATGAGCAGTTCTTC | CSVVVAAYNEQFF
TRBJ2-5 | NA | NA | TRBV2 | TGTGCCAGCAGTGATATTAGAAGGGAAGAGACCCAGTACTTC | CASSDIRREETQYF
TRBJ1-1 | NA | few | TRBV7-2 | TGTGCCAGCAGCTCAAGGGTGAGGAACACTGAAGCTTTCTTT | CASSSRVRNTEAFF
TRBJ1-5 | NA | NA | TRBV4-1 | TGCGCCAGCAGCCAATCCGTACTGAGGCCCAATCAGCCCCAGCATTTT | CASSQSVLRPNQPQHF
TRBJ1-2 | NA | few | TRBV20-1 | TGCAGTGCTAGCGGGGGTTTACTCAGCACCTTC | CSASGGLLSTF
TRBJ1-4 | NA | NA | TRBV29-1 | TGCAGCGTTGAAGACCAGTCAGGGTCTCGAGAAAAACTGTTTTTT | CSVEDQSGSREKLFF